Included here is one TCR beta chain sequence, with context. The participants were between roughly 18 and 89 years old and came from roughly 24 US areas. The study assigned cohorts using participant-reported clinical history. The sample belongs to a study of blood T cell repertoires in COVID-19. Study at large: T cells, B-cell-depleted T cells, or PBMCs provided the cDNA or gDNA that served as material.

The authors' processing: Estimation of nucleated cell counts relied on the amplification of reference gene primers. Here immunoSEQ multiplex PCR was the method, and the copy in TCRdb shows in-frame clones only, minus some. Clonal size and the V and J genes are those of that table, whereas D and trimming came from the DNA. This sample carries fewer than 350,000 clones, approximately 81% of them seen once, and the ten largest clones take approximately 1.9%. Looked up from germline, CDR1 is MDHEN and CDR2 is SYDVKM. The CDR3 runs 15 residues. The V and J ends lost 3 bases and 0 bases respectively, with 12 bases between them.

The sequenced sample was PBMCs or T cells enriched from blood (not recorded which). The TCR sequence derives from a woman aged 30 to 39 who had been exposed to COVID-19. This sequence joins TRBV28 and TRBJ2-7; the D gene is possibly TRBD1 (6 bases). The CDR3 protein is CASSLGDTGSYEQYF. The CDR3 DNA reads TGTGCCAGCAGTTTGGGGGACACCGGCTCCTACGAGCAGTACTTC.